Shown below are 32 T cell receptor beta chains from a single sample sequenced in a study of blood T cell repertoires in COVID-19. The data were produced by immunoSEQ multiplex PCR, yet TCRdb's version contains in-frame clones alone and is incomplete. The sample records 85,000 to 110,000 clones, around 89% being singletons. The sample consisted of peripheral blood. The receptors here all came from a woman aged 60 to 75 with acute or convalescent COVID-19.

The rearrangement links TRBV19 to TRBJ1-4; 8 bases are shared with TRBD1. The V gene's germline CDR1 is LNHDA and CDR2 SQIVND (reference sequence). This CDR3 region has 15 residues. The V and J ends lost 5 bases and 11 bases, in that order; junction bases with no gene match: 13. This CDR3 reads CASSHGQGGLGKLFF. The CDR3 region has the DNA TGTGCCAGTAGTCACGGACAGGGAGGGTTGGGCAAACTGTTTTTT.

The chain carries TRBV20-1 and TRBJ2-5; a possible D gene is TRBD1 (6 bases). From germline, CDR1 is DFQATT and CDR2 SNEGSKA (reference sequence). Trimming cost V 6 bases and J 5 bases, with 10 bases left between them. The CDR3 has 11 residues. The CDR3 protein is CSASQGETQYF. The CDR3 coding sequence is TGCAGTGCGAGTCAGGGGGAGACCCAGTACTTC.

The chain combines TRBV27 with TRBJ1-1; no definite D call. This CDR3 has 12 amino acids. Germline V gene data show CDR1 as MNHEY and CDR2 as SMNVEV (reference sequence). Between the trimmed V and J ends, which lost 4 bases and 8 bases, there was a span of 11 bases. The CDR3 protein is CASSSPGGEAFF. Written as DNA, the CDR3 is TGTGCCAGCAGTTCCCCCGGCGGGGAAGCTTTCTTT.

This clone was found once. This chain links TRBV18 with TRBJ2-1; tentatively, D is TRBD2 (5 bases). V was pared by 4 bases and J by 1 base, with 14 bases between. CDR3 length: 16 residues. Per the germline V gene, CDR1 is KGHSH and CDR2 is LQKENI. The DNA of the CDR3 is TGTGCCAGCTCACTGTACAGCGGAACTTCCTACAATGAGCAGTTCTTC. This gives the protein CASSLYSGTSYNEQFF.

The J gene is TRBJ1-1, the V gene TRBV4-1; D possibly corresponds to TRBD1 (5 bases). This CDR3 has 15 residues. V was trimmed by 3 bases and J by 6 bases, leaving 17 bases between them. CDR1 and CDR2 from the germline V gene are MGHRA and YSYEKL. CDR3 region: CASSHSQVPFSEAFF. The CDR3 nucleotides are TGCGCCAGCAGCCACTCACAGGTACCCTTTTCTGAAGCTTTCTTT.

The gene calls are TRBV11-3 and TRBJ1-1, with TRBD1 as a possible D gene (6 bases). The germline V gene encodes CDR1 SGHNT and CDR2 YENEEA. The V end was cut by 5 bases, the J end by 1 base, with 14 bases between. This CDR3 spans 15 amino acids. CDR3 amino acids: CASSPGRGQNTEAFF. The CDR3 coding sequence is TGTGCCAGCAGCCCAGGTAGGGGACAGAACACTGAAGCTTTCTTT.

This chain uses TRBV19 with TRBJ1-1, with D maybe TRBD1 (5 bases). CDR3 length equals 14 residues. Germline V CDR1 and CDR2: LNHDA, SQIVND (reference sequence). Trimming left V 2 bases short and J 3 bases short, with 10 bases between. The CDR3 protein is CASSIRGGYTEAFF. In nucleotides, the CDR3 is TGTGCCAGTAGTATAAGGGGTGGATACACTGAAGCTTTCTTT.

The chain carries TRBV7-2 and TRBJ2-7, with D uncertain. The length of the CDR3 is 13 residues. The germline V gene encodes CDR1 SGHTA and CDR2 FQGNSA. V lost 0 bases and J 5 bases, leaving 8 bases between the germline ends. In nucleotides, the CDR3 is TGTGCCAGCAGCTTAGCTTTCGGAGACGAGCAGTACGTC. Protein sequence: CASSLAFGDEQYV.

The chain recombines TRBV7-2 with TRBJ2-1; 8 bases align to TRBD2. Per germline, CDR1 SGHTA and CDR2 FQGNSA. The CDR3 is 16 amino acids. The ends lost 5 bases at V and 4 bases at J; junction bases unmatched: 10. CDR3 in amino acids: CASSTNPGTSYNEQFF. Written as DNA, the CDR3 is TGTGCCAGCAGCACCAACCCCGGGACTAGTTACAATGAGCAGTTCTTC.

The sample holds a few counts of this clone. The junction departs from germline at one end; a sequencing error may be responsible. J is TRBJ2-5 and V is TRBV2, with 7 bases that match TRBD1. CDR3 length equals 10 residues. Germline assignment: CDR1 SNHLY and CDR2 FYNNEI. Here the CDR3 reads CASSVTGENF. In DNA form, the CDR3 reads TGTGCCAGCAGTGTTACAGGGGAGAACTTC. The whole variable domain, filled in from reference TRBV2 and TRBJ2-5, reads EPEVTQTPSHQVTQMGQEVILRCVPISNHLYFYWYRQILGQKVEFLVSFYNNEISEKSEIFDDQFSVERPDGSNFTLKIRSTKLEDSAMYFCASSVTGENFGPGTRLLVL.

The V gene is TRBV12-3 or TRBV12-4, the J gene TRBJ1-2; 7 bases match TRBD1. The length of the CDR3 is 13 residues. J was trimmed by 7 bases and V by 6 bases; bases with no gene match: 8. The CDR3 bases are TGTGCCAGCAGATACTCTCAGGGGGGTGGCTACACCTTC. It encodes CASRYSQGGGYTF.

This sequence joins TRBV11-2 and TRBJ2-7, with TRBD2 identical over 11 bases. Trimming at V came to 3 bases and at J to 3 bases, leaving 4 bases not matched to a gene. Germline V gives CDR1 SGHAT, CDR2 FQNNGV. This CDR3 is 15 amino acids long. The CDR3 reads CASSLTSGEIYEQYF. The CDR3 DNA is TGTGCCAGCAGCTTGACTAGCGGGGAAATCTACGAGCAGTACTTC.

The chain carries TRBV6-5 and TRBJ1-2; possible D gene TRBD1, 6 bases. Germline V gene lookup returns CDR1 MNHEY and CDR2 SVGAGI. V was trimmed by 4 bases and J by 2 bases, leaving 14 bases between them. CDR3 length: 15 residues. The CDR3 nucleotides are TGTGCCAGCAGTTCCTCCCAGACAGGAAACTATGGCTACACCTTC. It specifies CASSSSQTGNYGYTF.

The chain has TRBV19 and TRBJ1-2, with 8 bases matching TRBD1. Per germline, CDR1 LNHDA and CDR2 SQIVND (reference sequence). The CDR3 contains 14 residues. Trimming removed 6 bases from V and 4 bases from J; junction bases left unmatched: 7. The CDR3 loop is CASRQQGVLYGYTF. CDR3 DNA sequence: TGTGCCAGTAGGCAACAGGGGGTACTCTATGGCTACACCTTC.

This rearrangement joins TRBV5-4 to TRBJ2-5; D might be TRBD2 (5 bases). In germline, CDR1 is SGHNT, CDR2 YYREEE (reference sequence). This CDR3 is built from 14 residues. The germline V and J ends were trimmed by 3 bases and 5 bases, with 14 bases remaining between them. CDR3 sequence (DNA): TGTGCCAGCAGCTCCTCTTCGGGCGGGGAGACCCAGTACTTC. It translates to CASSSSSGGETQYF.

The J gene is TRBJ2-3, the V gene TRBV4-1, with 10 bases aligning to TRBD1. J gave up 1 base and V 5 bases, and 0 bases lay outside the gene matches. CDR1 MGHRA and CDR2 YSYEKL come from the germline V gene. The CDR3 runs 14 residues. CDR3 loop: CASSDRGRTDTQYF. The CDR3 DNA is TGCGCCAGCAGCGACAGGGGGCGCACAGATACGCAGTATTTT.

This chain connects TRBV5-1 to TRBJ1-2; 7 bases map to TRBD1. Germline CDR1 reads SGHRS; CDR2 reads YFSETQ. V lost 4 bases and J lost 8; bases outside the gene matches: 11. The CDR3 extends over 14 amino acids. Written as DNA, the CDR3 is TGCGCCAGCAGCCCCTCAGGGGGTCTGGAAGGCTACACCTTC. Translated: CASSPSGGLEGYTF.

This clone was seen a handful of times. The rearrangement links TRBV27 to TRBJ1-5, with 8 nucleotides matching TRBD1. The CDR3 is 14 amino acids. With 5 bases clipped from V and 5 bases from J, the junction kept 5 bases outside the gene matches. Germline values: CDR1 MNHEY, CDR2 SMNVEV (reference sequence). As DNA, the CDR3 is TGTGCCAGCAGTCGTCAGGGGGCTTATCAGCCCCAGCATTTT. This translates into CASSRQGAYQPQHF.

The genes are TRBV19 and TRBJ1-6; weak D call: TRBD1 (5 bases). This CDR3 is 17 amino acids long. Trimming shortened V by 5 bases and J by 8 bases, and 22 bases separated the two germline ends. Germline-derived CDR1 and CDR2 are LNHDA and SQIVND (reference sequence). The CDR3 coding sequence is TGTGCCAGTAGTCTCTACCCGGGACCTCCGGGGGATTCACCCCTCCACTTT. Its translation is CASSLYPGPPGDSPLHF.

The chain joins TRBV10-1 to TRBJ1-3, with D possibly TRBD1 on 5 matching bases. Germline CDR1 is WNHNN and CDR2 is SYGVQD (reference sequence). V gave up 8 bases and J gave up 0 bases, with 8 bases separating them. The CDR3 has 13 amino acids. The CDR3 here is CASRGNSGNTIYF. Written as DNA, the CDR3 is TGCGCCAGCCGGGGGAACTCTGGAAACACCATATATTTT.

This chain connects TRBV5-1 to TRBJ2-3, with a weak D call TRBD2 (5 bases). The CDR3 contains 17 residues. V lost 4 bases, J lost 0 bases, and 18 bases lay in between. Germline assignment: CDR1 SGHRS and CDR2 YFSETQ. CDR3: CASSTTPSGPSTDTQYF. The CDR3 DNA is TGCGCCAGCAGCACAACCCCCAGCGGACCGAGCACAGATACGCAGTATTTT. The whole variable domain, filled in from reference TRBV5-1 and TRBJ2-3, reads KAGVTQTPRYLIKTRGQQVTLSCSPISGHRSVSWYQQTPGQGLQFLFEYFSETQRNKGNFPGRFSGRQFSNSRSEMNVSTLELGDSALYLCASSTTPSGPSTDTQYFGPGTRLTVL.

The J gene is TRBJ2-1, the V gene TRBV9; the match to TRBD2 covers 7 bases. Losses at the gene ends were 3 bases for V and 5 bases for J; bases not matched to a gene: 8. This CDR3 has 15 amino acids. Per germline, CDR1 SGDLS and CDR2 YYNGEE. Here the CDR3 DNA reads TGTGCCAGCAGCGGCTCCGGGACTATCCACAATGAGCAGTTCTTC. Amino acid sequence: CASSGSGTIHNEQFF.

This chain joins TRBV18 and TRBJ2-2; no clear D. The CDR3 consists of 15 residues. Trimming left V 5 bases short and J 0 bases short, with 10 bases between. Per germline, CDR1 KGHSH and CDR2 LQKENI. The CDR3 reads CASSGQFANTGELFF. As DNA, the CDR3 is TGTGCCAGCTCAGGGCAGTTCGCGAACACCGGGGAGCTGTTTTTT.

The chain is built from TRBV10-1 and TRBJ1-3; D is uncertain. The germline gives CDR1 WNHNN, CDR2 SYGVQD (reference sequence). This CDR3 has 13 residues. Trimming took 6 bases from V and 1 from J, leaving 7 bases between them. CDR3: CASSRGSGNTIYF. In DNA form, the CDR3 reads TGCGCCAGCAGCCGAGGATCTGGAAACACCATATATTTT.

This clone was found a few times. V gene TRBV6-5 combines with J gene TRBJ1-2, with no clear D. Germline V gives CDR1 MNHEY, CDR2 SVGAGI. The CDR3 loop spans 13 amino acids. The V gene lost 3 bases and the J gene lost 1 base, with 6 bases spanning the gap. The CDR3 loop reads CASSYDNNYGYTF. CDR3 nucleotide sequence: TGTGCCAGCAGTTATGACAATAACTATGGCTACACCTTC.

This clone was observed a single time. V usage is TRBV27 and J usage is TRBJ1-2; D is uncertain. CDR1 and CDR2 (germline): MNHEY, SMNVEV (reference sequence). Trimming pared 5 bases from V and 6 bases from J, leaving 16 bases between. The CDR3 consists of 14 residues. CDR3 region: CASSRARGLDGYTF. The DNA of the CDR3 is TGTGCCAGCAGTCGAGCGAGAGGGTTGGATGGCTACACCTTC.

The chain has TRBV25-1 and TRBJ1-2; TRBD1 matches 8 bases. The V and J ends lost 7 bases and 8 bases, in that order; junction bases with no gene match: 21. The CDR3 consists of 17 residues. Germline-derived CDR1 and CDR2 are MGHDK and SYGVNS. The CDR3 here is CASTGLDRDKSYGGYTF. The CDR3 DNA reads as TGTGCCAGCACCGGGCTGGACAGGGACAAGTCCTATGGGGGCTACACCTTC.

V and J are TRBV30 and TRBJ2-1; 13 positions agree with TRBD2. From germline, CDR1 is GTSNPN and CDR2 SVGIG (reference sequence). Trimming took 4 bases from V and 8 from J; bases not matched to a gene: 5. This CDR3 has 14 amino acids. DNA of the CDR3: TGTGCCTGGAAAACTAGCGGGAGGGCCGATGAGCAGTTCTTC. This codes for CAWKTSGRADEQFF.

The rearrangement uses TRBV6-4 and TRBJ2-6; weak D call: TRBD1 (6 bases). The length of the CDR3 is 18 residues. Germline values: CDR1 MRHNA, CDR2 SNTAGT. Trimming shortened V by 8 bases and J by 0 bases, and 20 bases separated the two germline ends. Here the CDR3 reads CASSPTGPVNSGANVLTF. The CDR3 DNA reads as TGTGCCAGCTCCCCGACAGGCCCGGTCAACTCTGGGGCCAACGTCCTGACTTTC.

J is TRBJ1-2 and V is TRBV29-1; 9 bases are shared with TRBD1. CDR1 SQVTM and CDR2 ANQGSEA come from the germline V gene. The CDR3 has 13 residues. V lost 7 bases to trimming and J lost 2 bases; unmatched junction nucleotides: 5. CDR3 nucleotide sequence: TGCAGCGGGGCGACAGGGGGAAACTATGGCTACACCTTC. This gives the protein CSGATGGNYGYTF. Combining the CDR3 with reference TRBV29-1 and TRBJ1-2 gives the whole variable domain SAVISQKPSRDICQRGTSLTIQCQVDSQVTMMFWYRQQPGQSLTLIATANQGSEATYESGFVIDKFPISRPNLTFSTLTVSNMSPEDSSIYLCSGATGGNYGYTFGSGTRLTVV.

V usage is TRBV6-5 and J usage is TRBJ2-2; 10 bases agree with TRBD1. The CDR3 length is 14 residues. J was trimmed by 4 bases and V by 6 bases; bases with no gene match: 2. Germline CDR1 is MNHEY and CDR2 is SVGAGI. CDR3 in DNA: TGTGCCAGCAGACGGACAGGGGGCACCGGGGAGCTGTTTTTT. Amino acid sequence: CASRRTGGTGELFF.

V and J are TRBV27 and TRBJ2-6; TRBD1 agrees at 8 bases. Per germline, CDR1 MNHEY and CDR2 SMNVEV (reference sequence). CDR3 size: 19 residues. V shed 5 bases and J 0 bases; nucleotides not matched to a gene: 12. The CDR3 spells CASSPGTGLSPSGANVLTF. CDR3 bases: TGTGCCAGCAGTCCCGGGACAGGCCTTTCCCCCTCTGGGGCCAACGTCCTGACTTTC.